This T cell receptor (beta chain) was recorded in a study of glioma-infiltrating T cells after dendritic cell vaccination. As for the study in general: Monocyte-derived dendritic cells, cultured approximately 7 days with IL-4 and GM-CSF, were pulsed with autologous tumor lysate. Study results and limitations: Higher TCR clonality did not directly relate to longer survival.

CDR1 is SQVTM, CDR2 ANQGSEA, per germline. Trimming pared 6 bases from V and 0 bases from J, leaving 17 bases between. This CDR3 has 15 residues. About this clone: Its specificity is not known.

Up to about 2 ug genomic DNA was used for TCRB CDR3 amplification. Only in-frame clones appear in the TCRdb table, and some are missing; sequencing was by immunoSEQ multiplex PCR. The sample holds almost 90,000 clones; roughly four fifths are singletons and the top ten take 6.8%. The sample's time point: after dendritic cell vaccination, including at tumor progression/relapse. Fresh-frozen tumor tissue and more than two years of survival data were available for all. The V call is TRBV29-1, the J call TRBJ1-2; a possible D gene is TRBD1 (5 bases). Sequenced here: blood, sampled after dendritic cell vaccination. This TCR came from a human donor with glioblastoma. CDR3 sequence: CSVPLLGGTNYGYTF. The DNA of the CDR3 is TGCAGCGTCCCCCTCCTGGGGGGGACTAACTATGGCTACACCTTC.